This T cell receptor beta chain came from a study of technical replicates of blood from a few donors. Trimming removed 0 bases from V and 0 bases from J, with 7 bases in between. Germline-derived CDR1 and CDR2 are SGHKS and YYEKEE (reference sequence). The CDR3 loop spans 14 amino acids. The protocol was immunoSEQ multiplex PCR, while the TCRdb copy is restricted to in-frame clones and leaves out a portion. The sample records over 30,000 clones, around nine tenths being singletons. The chain carries TRBV5-5 and TRBJ2-7; D is undetermined. The clonotype was recovered from a human donor in good health. Some clones in this sample may be carry-over from other donors' samples. What was sequenced was PBMCs. The CDR3 nucleotides read TGTGCCAGCAGCTTGGTTTCCTCCTCCTACGAGCAGTACTTC. It specifies CASSLVSSSYEQYF.